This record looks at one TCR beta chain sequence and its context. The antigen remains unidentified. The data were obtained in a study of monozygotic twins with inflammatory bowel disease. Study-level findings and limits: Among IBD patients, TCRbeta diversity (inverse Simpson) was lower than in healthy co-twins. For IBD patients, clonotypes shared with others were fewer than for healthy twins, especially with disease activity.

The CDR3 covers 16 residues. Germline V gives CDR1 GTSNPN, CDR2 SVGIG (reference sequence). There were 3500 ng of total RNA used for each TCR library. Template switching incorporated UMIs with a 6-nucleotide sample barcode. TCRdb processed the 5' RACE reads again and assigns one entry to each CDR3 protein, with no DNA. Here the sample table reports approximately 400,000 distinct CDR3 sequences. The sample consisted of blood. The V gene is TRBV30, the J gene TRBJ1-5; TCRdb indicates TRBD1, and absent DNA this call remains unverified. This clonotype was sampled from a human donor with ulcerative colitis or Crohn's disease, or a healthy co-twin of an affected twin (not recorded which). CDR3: CAWSGNGQKRNQPQHF.